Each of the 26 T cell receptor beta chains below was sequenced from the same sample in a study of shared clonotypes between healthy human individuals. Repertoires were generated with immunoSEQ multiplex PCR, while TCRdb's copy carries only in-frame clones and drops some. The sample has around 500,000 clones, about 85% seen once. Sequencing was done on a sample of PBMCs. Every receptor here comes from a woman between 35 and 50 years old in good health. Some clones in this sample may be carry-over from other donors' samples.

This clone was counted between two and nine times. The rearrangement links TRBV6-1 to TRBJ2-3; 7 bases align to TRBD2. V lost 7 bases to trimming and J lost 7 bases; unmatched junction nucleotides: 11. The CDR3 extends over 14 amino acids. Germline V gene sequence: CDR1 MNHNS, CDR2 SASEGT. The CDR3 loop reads CASTTSGLENTQYF. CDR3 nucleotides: TGTGCCAGCACAACTTCCGGACTAGAGAATACGCAGTATTTT.

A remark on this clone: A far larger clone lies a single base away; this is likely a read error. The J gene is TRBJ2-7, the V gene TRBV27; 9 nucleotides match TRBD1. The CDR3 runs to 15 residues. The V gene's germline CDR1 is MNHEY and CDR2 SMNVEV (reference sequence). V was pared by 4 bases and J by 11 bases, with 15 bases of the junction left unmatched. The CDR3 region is CASSYLSGQGRIKYF. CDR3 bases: TGTGCCAGCAGTTACCTCTCCGGACAGGGGAGAATAAAGTACTTC.

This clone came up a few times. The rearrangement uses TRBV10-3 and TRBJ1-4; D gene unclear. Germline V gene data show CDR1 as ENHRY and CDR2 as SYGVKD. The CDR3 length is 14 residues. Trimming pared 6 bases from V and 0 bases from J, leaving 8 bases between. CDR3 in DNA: TGTGCCATCAGCGCTACAGCAACTAATGAAAAACTGTTTTTT. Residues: CAISATATNEKLFF.

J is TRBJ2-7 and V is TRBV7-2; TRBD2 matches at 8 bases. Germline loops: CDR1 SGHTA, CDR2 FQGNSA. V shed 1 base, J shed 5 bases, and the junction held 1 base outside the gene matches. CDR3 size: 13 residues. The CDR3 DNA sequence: TGTGCCAGCAGCTTAGTGCGGGAGGACGAGCAGTACTTC. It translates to CASSLVREDEQYF. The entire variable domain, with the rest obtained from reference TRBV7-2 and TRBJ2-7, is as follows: GAGVSQSPSNKVTEKGKDVELRCDPISGHTALYWYRQSLGQGLEFLIYFQGNSAPDKSGLPSDRFSAERTGGSVSTLTIQRTQQEDSAVYLCASSLVREDEQYFGPGTRLTVT.

The CDR3 protein is CASSLWAVVTSYEQYF. The CDR3 DNA is TGTGCCAGCAGCTTATGGGCGGTGGTCACGTCCTACGAGCAGTACTTC. The rearrangement uses TRBV7-2 and TRBJ2-7, with D hard to call. Trimming cost V 2 bases and J 1 base, with 15 bases left between them. The CDR3 contains 16 residues. Germline CDR1 is SGHTA and CDR2 is FQGNSA.

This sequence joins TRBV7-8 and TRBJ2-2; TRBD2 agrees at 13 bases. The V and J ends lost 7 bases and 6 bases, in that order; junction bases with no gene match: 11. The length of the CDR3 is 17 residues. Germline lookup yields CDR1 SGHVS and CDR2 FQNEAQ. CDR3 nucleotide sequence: TGTGCCAGCAACTTCCGGACTAGCGGGAGATTAGCCGGGGAGCTGTTTTTT. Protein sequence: CASNFRTSGRLAGELFF.

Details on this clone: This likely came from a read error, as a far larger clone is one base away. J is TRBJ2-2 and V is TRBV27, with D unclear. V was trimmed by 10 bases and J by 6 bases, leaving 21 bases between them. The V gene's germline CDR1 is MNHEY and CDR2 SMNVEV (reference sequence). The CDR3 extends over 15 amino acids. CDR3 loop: CATSRYNGFAGELFF. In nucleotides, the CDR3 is TGTGCCACCTCCCGGTACAACGGCTTCGCCGGGGAGCTGTTTTTT.

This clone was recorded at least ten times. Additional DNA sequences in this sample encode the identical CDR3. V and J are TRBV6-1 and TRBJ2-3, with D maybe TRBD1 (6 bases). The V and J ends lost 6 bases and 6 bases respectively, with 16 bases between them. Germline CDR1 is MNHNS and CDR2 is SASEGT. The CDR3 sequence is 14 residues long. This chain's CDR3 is CASSQGSIADTQYF. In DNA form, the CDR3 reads TGTGCCAGCAGCCAGGGGTCTATAGCTGATACGCAGTATTTT.

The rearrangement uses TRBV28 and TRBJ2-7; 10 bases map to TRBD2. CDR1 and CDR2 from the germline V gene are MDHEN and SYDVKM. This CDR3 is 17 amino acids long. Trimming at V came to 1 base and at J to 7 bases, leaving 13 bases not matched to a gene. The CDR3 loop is CASSLLAGVAGGREQYF. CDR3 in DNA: TGTGCCAGCAGTTTATTAGCCGGGGTAGCGGGAGGTCGAGAGCAGTACTTC.

Written as DNA, the CDR3 is TGTGCCAGCAGCTTAGTTCGGGGCTCCTACAATGAGCAGTTCTTC. It yields the protein CASSLVRGSYNEQFF. This chain links TRBV11-2 with TRBJ2-1; D might be TRBD2 (5 bases). Germline V gene lookup returns CDR1 SGHAT and CDR2 FQNNGV. Trimming left V 1 base short and J 0 bases short, with 7 bases between. The length of the CDR3 is 15 residues.

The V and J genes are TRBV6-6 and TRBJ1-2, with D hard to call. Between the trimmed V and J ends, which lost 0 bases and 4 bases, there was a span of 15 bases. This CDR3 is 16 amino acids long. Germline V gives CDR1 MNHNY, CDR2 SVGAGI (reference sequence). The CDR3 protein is CASSYSGGPLGYGYTF. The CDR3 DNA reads TGTGCCAGCAGTTACTCAGGTGGGCCGTTAGGCTATGGCTACACCTTC.

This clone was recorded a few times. The CDR3: CASTIYRDRGDGYTF. In DNA form, the CDR3 reads TGTGCCAGCACCATATACCGGGACAGGGGGGATGGCTACACCTTC. The gene calls are TRBV28 and TRBJ1-2; 11 nucleotides agree with TRBD1. CDR3 length equals 15 residues. V trimming: 7 bases; J trimming: 6 bases; junction bases outside the gene matches: 10. Germline V CDR1 and CDR2: MDHEN, SYDVKM.

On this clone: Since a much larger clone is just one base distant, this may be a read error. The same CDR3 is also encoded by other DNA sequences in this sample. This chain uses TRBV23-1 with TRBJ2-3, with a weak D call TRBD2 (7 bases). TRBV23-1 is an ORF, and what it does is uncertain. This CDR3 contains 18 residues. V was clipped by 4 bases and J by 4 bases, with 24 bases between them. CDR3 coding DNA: TGCGCCAGCAGTCCAGCGTTTCCCTGGACGGGGGGCGCAGATACGCAGTATTTT. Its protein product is CASSPAFPWTGGADTQYF.

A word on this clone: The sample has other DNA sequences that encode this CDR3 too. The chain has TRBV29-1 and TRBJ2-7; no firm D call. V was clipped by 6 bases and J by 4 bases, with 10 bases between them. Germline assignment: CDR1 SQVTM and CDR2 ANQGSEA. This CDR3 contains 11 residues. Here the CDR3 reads CSVRDHYEQYF. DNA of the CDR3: TGCAGCGTCCGTGACCATTACGAGCAGTACTTC.

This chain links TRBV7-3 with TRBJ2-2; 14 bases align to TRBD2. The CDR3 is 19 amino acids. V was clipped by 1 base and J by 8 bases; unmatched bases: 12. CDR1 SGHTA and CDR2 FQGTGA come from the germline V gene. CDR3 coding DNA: TGTGCCAGCAGCTTAAACCCCAGGGGACTAGCGGGAGATAGTGGGGAGCTGTTTTTT. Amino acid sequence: CASSLNPRGLAGDSGELFF.

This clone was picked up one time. CDR3 DNA: TGCGCCAGCAGCCGTGGACAGCTCACAGATACGCAGTATTTT. It translates to CASSRGQLTDTQYF. The chain links TRBV5-1 to TRBJ2-3, with TRBD1 as a possible D gene (6 bases). V was clipped by 4 bases and J by 2 bases, with 11 bases between them. There are 14 residues in the CDR3. Germline assignment: CDR1 SGHRS and CDR2 YFSETQ. Drawing the rest from reference TRBV5-1 and TRBJ2-3, the complete variable domain is KAGVTQTPRYLIKTRGQQVTLSCSPISGHRSVSWYQQTPGQGLQFLFEYFSETQRNKGNFPGRFSGRQFSNSRSEMNVSTLELGDSALYLCASSRGQLTDTQYFGPGTRLTVL.

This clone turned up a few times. Here the CDR3 reads CASSVVGGSGYTF. The CDR3 nucleotides read TGTGCCAGCAGCGTAGTCGGAGGGTCGGGCTACACCTTC. J is TRBJ1-2 and V is TRBV9; D not resolved. Trimming stripped 0 bases from V and 8 bases from J, with 11 bases between. This CDR3 comprises 13 residues. Germline-derived CDR1 and CDR2 are SGDLS and YYNGEE. Using reference TRBV9 and TRBJ1-2 for the parts outside the CDR3, the full variable domain is DSGVTQTPKHLITATGQRVTLRCSPRSGDLSVYWYQQSLDQGLQFLIQYYNGEERAKGNILERFSAQQFPDLHSELNLSSLELGDSALYFCASSVVGGSGYTFGSGTRLTVV.

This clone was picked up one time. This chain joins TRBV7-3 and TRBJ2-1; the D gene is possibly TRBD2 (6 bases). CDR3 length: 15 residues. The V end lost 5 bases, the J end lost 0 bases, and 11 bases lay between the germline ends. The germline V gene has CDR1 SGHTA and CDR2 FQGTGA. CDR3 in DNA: TGTGCCAGCAGCGTCGGAGGGAGCTCCTACAATGAGCAGTTCTTC. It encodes CASSVGGSSYNEQFF.

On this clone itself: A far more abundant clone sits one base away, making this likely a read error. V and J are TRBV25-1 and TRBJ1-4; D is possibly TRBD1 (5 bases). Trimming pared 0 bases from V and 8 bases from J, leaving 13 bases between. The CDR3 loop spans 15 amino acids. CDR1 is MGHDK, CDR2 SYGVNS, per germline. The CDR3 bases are TGTGCCAGCAGTGAATATGGGGGTCTTCGGGAAAAACTGTTTTTT. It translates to CASSEYGGLREKLFF.

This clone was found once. The CDR3 sequence: CASSPLGSGSYEQYF. The CDR3 bases are TGTGCCAGCAGCCCACTCGGGAGCGGGTCCTACGAGCAGTACTTC. J is TRBJ2-7 and V is TRBV7-9; a possible D gene is TRBD2 (6 bases). Between the trimmed V and J ends, which lost 5 bases and 1 base, there was a span of 15 bases. The CDR3 loop spans 15 amino acids. The V gene's germline CDR1 is SEHNR and CDR2 FQNEAQ (reference sequence).

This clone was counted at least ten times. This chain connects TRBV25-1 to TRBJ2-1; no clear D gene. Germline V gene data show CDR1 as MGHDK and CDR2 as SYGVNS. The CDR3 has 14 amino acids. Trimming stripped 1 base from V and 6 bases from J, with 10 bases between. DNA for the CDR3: TGTGCCAGCAGTGAATTCGCTGAGGTCAATGAGCAGTTCTTC. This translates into CASSEFAEVNEQFF.

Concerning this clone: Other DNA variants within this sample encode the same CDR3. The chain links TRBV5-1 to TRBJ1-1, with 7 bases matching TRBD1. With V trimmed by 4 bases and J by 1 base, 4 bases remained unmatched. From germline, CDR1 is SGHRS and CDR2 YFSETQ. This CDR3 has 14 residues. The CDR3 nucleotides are TGCGCCAGCAGCCTTCGGACAGGGAACACTGAAGCTTTCTTT. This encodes CASSLRTGNTEAFF.

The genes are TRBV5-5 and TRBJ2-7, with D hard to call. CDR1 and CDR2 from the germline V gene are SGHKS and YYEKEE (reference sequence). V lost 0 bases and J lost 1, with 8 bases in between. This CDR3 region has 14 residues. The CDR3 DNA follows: TGTGCCAGCAGCTTGGATGCCGGATCCTACGAGCAGTACTTC. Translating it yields CASSLDAGSYEQYF.

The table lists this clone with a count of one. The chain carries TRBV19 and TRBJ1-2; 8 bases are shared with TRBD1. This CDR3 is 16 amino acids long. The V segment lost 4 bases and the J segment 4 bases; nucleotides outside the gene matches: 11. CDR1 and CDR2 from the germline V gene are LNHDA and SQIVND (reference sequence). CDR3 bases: TGTGCCAGTAGTACCTCAGCGGACAGGGTTTCCTATGGCTACACCTTC. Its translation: CASSTSADRVSYGYTF.

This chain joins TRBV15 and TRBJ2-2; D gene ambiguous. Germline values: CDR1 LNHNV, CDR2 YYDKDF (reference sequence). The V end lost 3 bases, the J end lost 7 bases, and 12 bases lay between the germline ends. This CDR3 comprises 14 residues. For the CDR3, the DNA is TGTGCCACCAGCAGCCCCCCCCTTTACGGGGAGCTGTTTTTT. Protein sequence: CATSSPPLYGELFF.

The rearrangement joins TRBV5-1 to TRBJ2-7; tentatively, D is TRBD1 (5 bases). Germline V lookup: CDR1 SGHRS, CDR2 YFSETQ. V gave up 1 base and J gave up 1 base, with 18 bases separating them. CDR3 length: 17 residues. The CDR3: CASSLNFGQGPSYEQYF. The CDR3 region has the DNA TGCGCCAGCAGCTTGAATTTTGGTCAGGGCCCTTCCTACGAGCAGTACTTC. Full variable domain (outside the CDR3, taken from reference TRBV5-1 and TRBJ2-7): KAGVTQTPRYLIKTRGQQVTLSCSPISGHRSVSWYQQTPGQGLQFLFEYFSETQRNKGNFPGRFSGRQFSNSRSEMNVSTLELGDSALYLCASSLNFGQGPSYEQYFGPGTRLTVT.